The 22 T cell receptor beta chains reported below all come from one sample, sequenced in a study of T-cell reconstitution after alpha-beta-depleted transplantation in children. A TCRbeta library incorporating unique molecular identifiers was prepared. Using its own MiXCR run on the PCR reads, TCRdb lists one record per CDR3 protein. Of hundreds of thousands of distinct CDR3 sequences in the sample, roughly 7.7% were seen once. This sample comprised PBMCs, mostly from graft donor cells, obtained 180 days after TCRalphabeta/CD19-depleted stem cell transplant. These TCRs come from a male patient aged 10-17 years who had a stem cell transplant for acute lymphoblastic leukemia, so the T cells may come from the graft donor.

This clonotype was recorded at least ten times. The CDR3 protein is CASSLAPAGTKWELFF. The CDR3 DNA follows: TGCGCCAGCAGCTTGGCCCCGGCAGGGACCAAATGGGAGCTGTTTTTT. This chain connects TRBV5-1 to TRBJ2-2; D possibly matches TRBD1 or TRBD2 (5 bases each). Germline CDR1 SGHRS, CDR2 YFSETQ. The V gene lost 0 bases and the J gene lost 9 bases, with 18 bases spanning the gap. The CDR3 has 16 residues.

This clonotype has a count of ten or more. The CDR3 DNA follows: TGTGCCAGCAGTTTTCGGGGGCCAAACACCGGGGAGCTGTTTTTT. Protein product: CASSFRGPNTGELFF. The chain employs TRBV28 and TRBJ2-2; D is perhaps TRBD1 or TRBD2 (6 bases each). CDR3 length: 15 residues. Trimming pared 3 bases from V and 2 bases from J, leaving 10 bases between. CDR1 is MDHEN, CDR2 SYDVKM, per germline.

The V and J genes are TRBV24-1 and TRBJ2-6, with 8 bases aligning to TRBD2. Trimming removed 5 bases from V and 1 base from J; junction bases left unmatched: 3. Germline CDR1 reads KGHDR; CDR2 reads SFDVKD. The CDR3 loop spans 16 amino acids. The CDR3 sequence: CATSARGGSGANVLTF. CDR3 DNA sequence: TGTGCCACCAGTGCCCGGGGGGGATCTGGGGCCAACGTCCTGACTTTC.

This clonotype has a count of ten or more. J is TRBJ2-1 and V is TRBV9, with 15 bases that match TRBD2. Germline-derived CDR1 and CDR2 are SGDLS and YYNGEE. V was clipped by 1 base and J by 5 bases; unmatched bases: 16. The CDR3 covers 21 residues. DNA of the CDR3: TGTGCCAGCAGCGTATCAGGGCGCGGACTAGCGGGAGGGCCAGGGAACAATGAGCAGTTCTTC. It encodes CASSVSGRGLAGGPGNNEQFF. The full variable domain, its missing parts supplied by reference TRBV9 and TRBJ2-1, is DSGVTQTPKHLITATGQRVTLRCSPRSGDLSVYWYQQSLDQGLQFLIQYYNGEERAKGNILERFSAQQFPDLHSELNLSSLELGDSALYFCASSVSGRGLAGGPGNNEQFFGPGTRLTVL.

This clonotype was counted many times. This sequence joins TRBV10-3 and TRBJ1-1, with 7 bases that match TRBD1. Germline CDR1 is ENHRY and CDR2 is SYGVKD. V lost 4 bases, J lost 1 base, and 3 bases stayed unmatched. The CDR3 runs to 14 residues. In DNA form, the CDR3 reads TGTGCCATCAGTGTTGACAGGGCGAACACTGAAGCTTTCTTT. Residues: CAISVDRANTEAFF.

This clonotype was recorded many times. The V and J genes are TRBV7-3 and TRBJ2-2; 7 nucleotides line up with TRBD2. The CDR3 length is 14 residues. Per the germline V gene, CDR1 is SGHTA and CDR2 is FQGTGA. With 5 bases clipped from V and 5 bases from J, the junction kept 5 bases outside the gene matches. CDR3 amino acids: CASSVDSGTGELFF. CDR3 nucleotides: TGTGCCAGCAGCGTTGATAGCGGGACCGGGGAGCTGTTTTTT.

The sample holds many counts of this clonotype. It may be a read error: a sequence one base away is much more abundant. The rearrangement uses TRBV11-2 and TRBJ1-1; D not certain. The CDR3 loop spans 12 amino acids. Germline V gene lookup returns CDR1 SGHAT and CDR2 FQNNGV. V was trimmed by 3 bases and J by 1 base, leaving 3 bases between them. CDR3 residues: CASSFQNTEAFF. The CDR3 DNA reads TGTGCCAGCAGCTTCCAGAACACTGAAGCTTTCTTT. The whole variable domain, remainder taken from reference TRBV11-2 and TRBJ1-1, is EAGVAQSPRYKIIEKRQSVAFWCNPISGHATLYWYQQILGQGPKLLIQFQNNGVVDDSQLPKDRFSAERLKGVDSTLKIQPAKLEDSAVYLCASSFQNTEAFFGQGTRLTVV.

In this sample, this clonotype turned up a few times. The chain joins TRBV19 to TRBJ1-5; no clear D. The CDR3 spans 13 residues. Trimming pared 4 bases from V and 5 bases from J, leaving 9 bases between. Per the germline V gene, CDR1 is LNHDA and CDR2 is SQIVND (reference sequence). The CDR3 sequence is CASSTVLDQPQHF. In DNA form, the CDR3 reads TGTGCCAGTAGTACAGTCCTCGATCAGCCCCAGCATTTT.

In its sample, this clonotype was seen many times. The J gene is TRBJ1-2, the V gene TRBV5-6, with 8 bases aligning to TRBD1. This CDR3 is 14 amino acids long. CDR1 and CDR2 (germline): SGHDT, YYEEEE. The V segment lost 4 bases and the J segment 4 bases; nucleotides outside the gene matches: 6. In DNA, the CDR3 is TGTGCCAGCAGCCCGACAGGGGCGATCTATGGCTACACCTTC. Translated: CASSPTGAIYGYTF.

This clonotype was detected only a few times. The rearrangement joins TRBV29-1 to TRBJ2-6; the D call may be TRBD1 or TRBD2 (5 bases each). The CDR3 has 14 residues. Germline V gene sequence: CDR1 SQVTM, CDR2 ANQGSEA. Between the trimmed V and J ends, which lost 4 bases and 1 base, there was a span of 8 bases. DNA of the CDR3: TGCAGCGTTGGGGGCGGGTCTGGGGCCAACGTCCTGACTTTC. Protein product: CSVGGGSGANVLTF.

This clonotype was detected many times. The CDR3 loop is CASSYGTSSETQYF. CDR3 in DNA: TGTGCCAGCAGTTACGGGACTAGTTCAGAGACCCAGTACTTC. The chain combines TRBV6-5 with TRBJ2-5, with 8 bases lining up with TRBD2. The CDR3 runs to 14 residues. Germline trimming cut 2 bases from V and 4 bases from J; bases unmatched to any gene: 3. CDR1 is MNHEY, CDR2 SVGAGI, per germline.

In its sample, this clonotype was seen a few times. Germline and junction disagree at one end, which may indicate a read error. The V and J genes are TRBV7-9 and TRBJ2-5; D not certain. Germline V gene data show CDR1 as SEHNR and CDR2 as FQNEAQ (reference sequence). CDR3 length equals 12 residues. This CDR3 reads CASSLGAETHYF. The CDR3 nucleotides are TGTGCCAGCAGCTTAGGGGCGGAGACCCATTACTTC.

This clonotype came up many times. The chain has TRBV12-5 and TRBJ2-1; 7 bases align to TRBD2. CDR3 length equals 14 residues. CDR1 is LGHNT, CDR2 FRNRAP, per germline. The trim removed 3 bases at V and 10 bases at J, leaving 9 bases unmatched. CDR3 region: CASGLGRLALEQFF. The CDR3 coding sequence is TGTGCTAGTGGTTTAGGGAGACTAGCCCTAGAGCAGTTCTTC.

This clonotype occurred many times. V and J are TRBV7-2 and TRBJ1-3; 8 bases map to TRBD1. The CDR3 length is 14 residues. J gave up 6 bases and V 3 bases, and 4 bases lay outside the gene matches. Germline loops: CDR1 SGHTA, CDR2 FQGNSA. CDR3 residues: CASSFHRGENTIYF. In nucleotides, the CDR3 is TGTGCCAGCAGCTTCCACAGGGGGGAAAACACCATATATTTT.

The sample holds many counts of this clonotype. The V and J genes are TRBV6-1 and TRBJ1-2, with 11 bases aligning to TRBD1. The CDR3 spans 14 residues. Germline lookup yields CDR1 MNHNS and CDR2 SASEGT. V was pared by 5 bases and J by 7 bases, with 6 bases of the junction left unmatched. This CDR3 is CASSKDRGRGGYTF. The CDR3 coding sequence is TGTGCCAGCAGTAAGGACAGGGGGCGCGGTGGCTACACCTTC.

This clonotype was detected many times. This chain uses TRBV6-5 with TRBJ1-5, with a tentative D call TRBD1 (5 bases). V shed 5 bases and J shed 6 bases, with 17 bases lying between them. CDR3 length: 15 residues. Germline CDR1 MNHEY, CDR2 SVGAGI. CDR3 DNA: TGTGCCAGCAGTCCCCGTCCCAGGGCGAGTCAGCCCCAGCATTTT. Translated: CASSPRPRASQPQHF.

This clonotype came up many times. The chain uses TRBV20-1 and TRBJ2-1; TRBD2 agrees at 7 bases. The germline V gene encodes CDR1 DFQATT and CDR2 SNEGSKA (reference sequence). The CDR3 contains 12 residues. With 0 bases clipped from V and 15 bases from J, the junction kept 8 bases outside the gene matches. The CDR3 DNA reads as TGCAGTGCTAGAGATACGAGGGAGGGTGCGTTCTTC. Its protein product is CSARDTREGAFF.

This clonotype was found many times. J is TRBJ1-2 and V is TRBV12-3 or TRBV12-4; D not certain. CDR3 length: 17 residues. Trimming removed 6 bases at V and 3 bases at J, with 23 bases between. Here the CDR3 reads CASSLTGSLQFYYGYTF. The CDR3 DNA reads TGTGCCAGCAGCCTAACCGGGTCCCTACAATTTTACTATGGCTACACCTTC.

Points on this clonotype: This clone may be a read error of a much larger clone one base away. The chain recombines TRBV13 with TRBJ1-5, with unresolved D. There are 16 residues in the CDR3. Germline V gene lookup returns CDR1 PRHDT and CDR2 FYEKMQ (reference sequence). The CDR3, as DNA: TGTGCCGGCAGCGCCCGTGGAGAAAATAGCAATCAGCCCCAGCATTTT. Its protein is CAGSARGENSNQPQHF.

In its sample, this clonotype was seen many times. The chain joins TRBV7-9 to TRBJ2-3; 12 bases agree with TRBD2. Germline V gives CDR1 SEHNR, CDR2 FQNEAQ (reference sequence). CDR3 length: 16 amino acids. J gave up 6 bases and V 3 bases, and 7 bases lay outside the gene matches. As DNA, the CDR3 is TGTGCCAGCAGCTTCCTAGCGGGAGGGCCATGGGATACGCAGTATTTT. Protein: CASSFLAGGPWDTQYF.

The table lists this clonotype with many counts. V usage is TRBV5-1 and J usage is TRBJ1-2; possibly TRBD1 for D (6 bases). Trimming took 0 bases from V and 1 from J, leaving 10 bases between them. Germline assignment: CDR1 SGHRS and CDR2 YFSETQ. The CDR3 consists of 15 residues. This CDR3 is CASSLDRADNYGYTF. Written as DNA, the CDR3 is TGCGCCAGCAGCTTGGACAGGGCGGATAACTATGGCTACACCTTC.

This clonotype was seen many times. This chain joins TRBV15 and TRBJ1-5; D remains ambiguous. V lost 3 bases to trimming and J lost 7 bases, with 13 bases between them. Germline V CDR1 and CDR2: LNHNV, YYDKDF (reference sequence). The CDR3 sequence is 14 residues long. The CDR3 loop reads CATSRPPRGQPQHF. DNA of the CDR3: TGTGCCACCAGCAGGCCCCCTAGAGGGCAGCCCCAGCATTTT. The whole variable domain, filled in from reference TRBV15 and TRBJ1-5, reads DAMVIQNPRYQVTQFGKPVTLSCSQTLNHNVMYWYQQKSSQAPKLLFHYYDKDFNNEADTPDNFQSRRPNTSFCFLDIRSPGLGDTAMYLCATSRPPRGQPQHFGDGTRLSIL.